These 27 T cell receptor beta chains were sequenced from one sample in a study of blood T cell repertoires in COVID-19. The repertoire was sequenced with immunoSEQ multiplex PCR; TCRdb's copy has only in-frame clones and lacks some. The profile shows 150,000 to 200,000 clones, about 88% of them singletons. What was sequenced was peripheral blood. The receptors were gathered from a woman aged 45-65 years with COVID-19, enrolled during active disease.

Points on this clone: Other DNA sequences in this sample translate to the same CDR3. V is TRBV9 and J is TRBJ1-4; D is unclear. This CDR3 contains 12 residues. Germline CDR1 and CDR2: SGDLS and YYNGEE. Trimming left V 0 bases short and J 6 bases short, with 3 bases between. The CDR3 nucleotides read TGTGCCAGCAGCGTAGGAGATGAAAAACTGTTTTTT. This gives the protein CASSVGDEKLFF.

This rearrangement joins TRBV4-1 to TRBJ1-5; 8 nucleotides agree with TRBD1. Germline CDR1 and CDR2: MGHRA and YSYEKL. V shed 1 base, J shed 1 base, and the junction held 3 bases outside the gene matches. The CDR3 loop spans 16 amino acids. The CDR3 coding sequence is TGCGCCAGCAGCCAAGCAGGGGGCTTGAGCAATCAGCCCCAGCATTTT. It yields the protein CASSQAGGLSNQPQHF.

This chain links TRBV7-9 with TRBJ1-6; D might be TRBD1 (6 bases). Trimming pared 1 base from V and 10 bases from J, leaving 11 bases between. Germline loops: CDR1 SEHNR, CDR2 FQNEAQ (reference sequence). The CDR3 runs to 14 residues. This chain's CDR3 is CASSLDGGGSPLHF. The CDR3 nucleotides read TGTGCCAGCAGCTTAGACGGGGGGGGCTCACCCCTCCACTTT.

This clone has just a few counts. The J gene is TRBJ2-7, the V gene TRBV3-1 (or the pseudogene TRBV3-2); D is undetermined. The germline V gene encodes CDR1 LGHDT and CDR2 YNNKEL (reference sequence). The CDR3 is 12 residues long. V was pared by 1 base and J by 3 bases, with 4 bases between. CDR3: CASSQGDYEQYF. CDR3 nucleotide sequence: TGTGCCAGCAGCCAAGGCGACTACGAGCAGTACTTC.

The chain links TRBV30 to TRBJ1-3, with D hard to call. The CDR3 loop spans 17 amino acids. The V gene's germline CDR1 is GTSNPN and CDR2 SVGIG (reference sequence). V was pared by 4 bases and J by 0 bases, with 19 bases between. CDR3 bases: TGTGCCTGGACCGACGATCCGACGGGAAGCTCTGGAAACACCATATATTTT. Translating it yields CAWTDDPTGSSGNTIYF.

This chain connects TRBV5-4 to TRBJ1-6, with TRBD1 matching 8 bases. The trim removed 0 bases at V and 3 bases at J, leaving 5 bases unmatched. The germline V gene encodes CDR1 SGHNT and CDR2 YYREEE (reference sequence). The CDR3 contains 17 residues. CDR3 sequence: CASSLEGQEDYNSPLHF. The CDR3 DNA is TGTGCCAGCAGCTTGGAGGGACAGGAAGACTATAATTCACCCCTCCACTTT. Together with reference TRBV5-4 and TRBJ1-6, the CDR3 gives the full variable domain: ETGVTQSPTHLIKTRGQQVTLRCSSQSGHNTVSWYQQALGQGPQFIFQYYREEENGRGNFPPRFSGLQFPNYSSELNVNALELDDSALYLCASSLEGQEDYNSPLHFGNGTRLTVT.

The gene calls are TRBV4-1 and TRBJ2-7, with 8 bases fitting TRBD1. V lost 1 base, J lost 2 bases, and 4 bases stayed unmatched. The CDR3 runs to 15 residues. Germline lookup yields CDR1 MGHRA and CDR2 YSYEKL. The DNA for the CDR3 is TGCGCCAGCAGCCAAGGGCAGGGACAGGCCTACGAGCAGTACTTC. It encodes CASSQGQGQAYEQYF.

The chain has TRBV4-1 and TRBJ2-5; maybe TRBD2 (7 bases). The CDR3 contains 16 residues. Germline CDR1 and CDR2: MGHRA and YSYEKL. The V end lost 4 bases, the J end lost 2 bases, and 17 bases lay between the germline ends. In DNA form, the CDR3 reads TGCGCCAGCAGCCTCTGGGCGGAGGGGGGGCAAGAGACCCAGTACTTC. Translating it yields CASSLWAEGGQETQYF.

The chain joins TRBV24-1 to TRBJ2-1; 8 bases map to TRBD2. The CDR3 totals 14 residues. V dropped 7 bases and J dropped 4; count of bases not matched to a gene: 5. Germline V gene sequence: CDR1 KGHDR, CDR2 SFDVKD. CDR3 nucleotides: TGTGCCACCAGCTCCGGGGGGGGGTACAATGAGCAGTTCTTC. It yields the protein CATSSGGGYNEQFF.

The chain links TRBV6-2 or TRBV6-3 to TRBJ2-1; 7 bases map to TRBD1. Trimming at V came to 5 bases and at J to 3 bases, leaving 10 bases not matched to a gene. Germline-derived CDR1 and CDR2 are MNHEY and SVGEGT. The CDR3 consists of 16 residues. The DNA of the CDR3 is TGTGCCAGCAGTCCCGGGACAGCGCACTACTACAATGAGCAGTTCTTC. Translating it yields CASSPGTAHYYNEQFF.

The chain joins TRBV6-6 to TRBJ2-7; 8 bases map to TRBD2. CDR1 is MNHNY and CDR2 is SVGAGI in the germline V gene (reference sequence). The CDR3 consists of 11 residues. Trimming took 11 bases from V and 3 from J; bases not matched to a gene: 3. CDR3 amino acids: CAGAGGYEQYF. CDR3 sequence (DNA): TGTGCCGGCGCGGGGGGCTACGAGCAGTACTTC.

The chain carries TRBV3-1 (or the pseudogene TRBV3-2) and TRBJ1-6; TRBD1 is a possible D gene (5 bases). The ends were cut back, 7 bases at V and 7 bases at J, with 11 bases in the middle. The V gene's germline CDR1 is LGHDT and CDR2 YNNKEL (reference sequence). CDR3 size: 13 residues. CDR3 residues: CASTRGSNSPLHF. The CDR3 DNA is TGTGCCAGCACTAGGGGAAGCAATTCACCCCTCCACTTT.

V and J are TRBV2 and TRBJ2-3; 11 bases fit TRBD2. CDR3 length equals 16 residues. The germline V gene encodes CDR1 SNHLY and CDR2 FYNNEI. With V trimmed by 6 bases and J by 1 base, 6 bases remained unmatched. The DNA of the CDR3 is TGTGCCAGCAGCACGACTAGCGGGGCGCGCACAGATACGCAGTATTTT. This codes for CASSTTSGARTDTQYF.

The chain carries TRBV7-8 and TRBJ1-3; D gene unclear. The CDR3 consists of 15 residues. V gave up 2 bases and J gave up 3 bases, with 11 bases separating them. Germline-derived CDR1 and CDR2 are SGHVS and FQNEAQ. The CDR3 region is CASSLLARGGNTIYF. CDR3 sequence (DNA): TGTGCCAGCAGCTTACTGGCACGGGGTGGAAACACCATATATTTT.

The chain employs TRBV4-1 and TRBJ2-5; TRBD1 is a possible D gene (6 bases). Trimming stripped 4 bases from V and 5 bases from J, with 11 bases between. The CDR3 is 13 amino acids. Germline values: CDR1 MGHRA, CDR2 YSYEKL. The CDR3 coding sequence is TGCGCCAGCAGCCTCCACAGGGTGGAGACCCAGTACTTC. Translation: CASSLHRVETQYF.

The count of this clone is one. The chain combines TRBV5-4 with TRBJ2-3; 11 nucleotides align to TRBD1. This CDR3 has 15 amino acids. With 4 bases clipped from V and 3 bases from J, the junction kept 4 bases outside the gene matches. Per the germline V gene, CDR1 is SGHNT and CDR2 is YYREEE (reference sequence). The DNA of the CDR3 is TGTGCCAGCAGCAGGGGACAGGGGGTAACAGATACGCAGTATTTT. As protein: CASSRGQGVTDTQYF.

The chain joins TRBV6-6 to TRBJ2-7; TRBD1 agrees at 9 bases. V shed 5 bases and J 1 base; nucleotides not matched to a gene: 6. The CDR3 contains 15 residues. Germline values: CDR1 MNHNY, CDR2 SVGAGI (reference sequence). CDR3 in amino acids: CASSPQQGASYEQYF. The CDR3 DNA is TGTGCCAGCAGTCCCCAACAGGGGGCTTCCTACGAGCAGTACTTC.

This rearrangement joins TRBV18 to TRBJ1-6, with TRBD1 matching over 9 bases. V shed 5 bases, J shed 7 bases, and the junction held 9 bases outside the gene matches. Per the germline V gene, CDR1 is KGHSH and CDR2 is LQKENI. This CDR3 contains 16 residues. The DNA for the CDR3 is TGTGCCAGCTCATCGGGACAGGGTCCTCTCAATTCACCCCTCCACTTT. This codes for CASSSGQGPLNSPLHF.

The chain combines TRBV3-1 (or the pseudogene TRBV3-2) with TRBJ2-5; weak D call: TRBD2 (6 bases). Germline V CDR1 and CDR2: LGHDT, YNNKEL (reference sequence). V gave up 8 bases and J gave up 5 bases, with 15 bases separating them. The CDR3 is 13 amino acids. CDR3 DNA sequence: TGTGCCAGCGGACGGAGGGGAGAGGAGACCCAGTACTTC. Protein product: CASGRRGEETQYF.

This sequence joins TRBV5-1 and TRBJ2-3; weak D call: TRBD1 (6 bases). Germline values: CDR1 SGHRS, CDR2 YFSETQ. The CDR3 contains 15 residues. Trimming cost V 4 bases and J 0 bases, with 12 bases left between them. DNA of the CDR3: TGCGCCAGCAGCCCGGACAGTTCTAGCACAGATACGCAGTATTTT. Its protein product is CASSPDSSSTDTQYF.

The genes are TRBV2 and TRBJ1-2; D not resolved. The CDR3 covers 13 residues. V lost 2 bases and J 5 bases, leaving 9 bases between the germline ends. Germline CDR1 is SNHLY and CDR2 is FYNNEI. Here the CDR3 DNA reads TGTGCCAGCAGTGAACAGTTAAATTATGGCTACACCTTC. This translates into CASSEQLNYGYTF.

The rearrangement uses TRBV9 and TRBJ1-5; TRBD1 matches 10 bases. Trimming at V came to 5 bases and at J to 7 bases, leaving 6 bases not matched to a gene. The V gene's germline CDR1 is SGDLS and CDR2 YYNGEE. The CDR3 sequence is 14 residues long. In DNA, the CDR3 is TGTGCCAGCAGTGATGACAGGGGGCAACAGCCCCAGCATTTT. As protein: CASSDDRGQQPQHF.

This chain uses TRBV6-5 with TRBJ2-7, with 9 bases that match TRBD1. Looked up from germline, CDR1 is MNHEY and CDR2 is SVGAGI. This CDR3 has 15 residues. Trimming took 6 bases from V and 7 from J; bases not matched to a gene: 13. The CDR3 loop is CASRRPGQGIGEQYF. CDR3 sequence (DNA): TGTGCCAGCAGAAGACCGGGACAGGGTATAGGAGAGCAGTACTTC.

This clone occurred once. This chain connects TRBV6-5 to TRBJ1-2; 7 positions agree with TRBD1. The CDR3 totals 14 residues. CDR1 and CDR2 from the germline V gene are MNHEY and SVGAGI. V lost 6 bases to trimming and J lost 7 bases; unmatched junction nucleotides: 11. CDR3 residues: CASRQPQGVGGYTF. The CDR3 bases are TGTGCCAGCAGACAACCCCAGGGGGTTGGTGGCTACACCTTC.

V is TRBV6-5 and J is TRBJ2-1; D uncertain. V gave up 5 bases and J gave up 9 bases, with 8 bases separating them. The CDR3 consists of 11 residues. CDR1 and CDR2 from the germline V gene are MNHEY and SVGAGI. The DNA of the CDR3 is TGTGCCAGCAGTAGCTTAGCTGAGCAGTTCTTC. It specifies CASSSLAEQFF.

The chain carries TRBV7-9 and TRBJ1-1; D gene unclear. This CDR3 spans 12 amino acids. Germline V gene data show CDR1 as SEHNR and CDR2 as FQNEAQ (reference sequence). V was trimmed by 4 bases and J by 11 bases, leaving 14 bases between them. CDR3: CASSSVRRGAFF. The DNA of the CDR3 is TGTGCCAGCAGCTCCGTCAGGAGAGGGGCTTTCTTT.

The chain links TRBV6-1 to TRBJ1-5, with D perhaps TRBD1 (6 bases). CDR3 size: 16 residues. Trimming removed 1 base at V and 2 bases at J, with 12 bases between. The germline gives CDR1 MNHNS, CDR2 SASEGT. The CDR3 here is CASSEVGTLGNQPQHF. CDR3 bases: TGTGCCAGCAGTGAAGTGGGGACATTAGGCAATCAGCCCCAGCATTTT.